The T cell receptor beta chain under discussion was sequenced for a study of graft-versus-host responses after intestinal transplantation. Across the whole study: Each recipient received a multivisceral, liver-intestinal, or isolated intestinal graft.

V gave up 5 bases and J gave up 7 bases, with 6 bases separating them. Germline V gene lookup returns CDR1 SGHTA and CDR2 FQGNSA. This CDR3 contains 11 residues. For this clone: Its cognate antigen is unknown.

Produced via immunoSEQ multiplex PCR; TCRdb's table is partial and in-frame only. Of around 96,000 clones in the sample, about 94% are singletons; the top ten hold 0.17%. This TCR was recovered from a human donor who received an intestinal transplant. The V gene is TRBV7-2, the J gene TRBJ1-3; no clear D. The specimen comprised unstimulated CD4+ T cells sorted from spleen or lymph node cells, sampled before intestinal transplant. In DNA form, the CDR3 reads TGTGCCAGCAGCCGTTTTAACACCATATATTTT. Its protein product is CASSRFNTIYF.